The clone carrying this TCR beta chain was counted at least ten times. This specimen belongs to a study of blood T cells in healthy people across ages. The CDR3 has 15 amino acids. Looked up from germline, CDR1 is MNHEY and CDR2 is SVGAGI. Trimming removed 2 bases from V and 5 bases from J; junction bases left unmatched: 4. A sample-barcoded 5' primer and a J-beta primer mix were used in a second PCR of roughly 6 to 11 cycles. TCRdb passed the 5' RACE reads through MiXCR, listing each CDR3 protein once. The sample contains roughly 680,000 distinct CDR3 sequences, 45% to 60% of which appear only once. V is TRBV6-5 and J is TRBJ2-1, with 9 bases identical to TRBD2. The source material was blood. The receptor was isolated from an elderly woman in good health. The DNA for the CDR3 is TGTGCCAGCAGTTACCGGTCTAGCGGGAACAATGAGCAGTTCTTC. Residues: CASSYRSSGNNEQFF.